This note documents a single T cell receptor (beta chain) sequence. The CDR3 length is 16 residues. V shed 5 bases and J 1 base; nucleotides not matched to a gene: 6. Germline CDR1 GTSNPN, CDR2 SVGIG (reference sequence). The repertoire was sequenced with immunoSEQ multiplex PCR; TCRdb's copy has only in-frame clones and lacks some. The data hold a few hundred thousand clones, with approximately 89% observed a single time. The entry originates in a study of blood T cell repertoires in COVID-19. Across the whole study: Samples of COVID-19 (acute and convalescent) were obtained from the United States, Italy and Spain.

What was sequenced was peripheral blood. The sequence was obtained from a middle-aged woman who had recovered from COVID-19. The chain joins TRBV30 to TRBJ1-5; 12 bases agree with TRBD1. The CDR3 reads CAWGTGGSWSNQPQHF. CDR3 coding DNA: TGTGCCTGGGGGACAGGGGGCTCCTGGAGCAATCAGCCCCAGCATTTT.